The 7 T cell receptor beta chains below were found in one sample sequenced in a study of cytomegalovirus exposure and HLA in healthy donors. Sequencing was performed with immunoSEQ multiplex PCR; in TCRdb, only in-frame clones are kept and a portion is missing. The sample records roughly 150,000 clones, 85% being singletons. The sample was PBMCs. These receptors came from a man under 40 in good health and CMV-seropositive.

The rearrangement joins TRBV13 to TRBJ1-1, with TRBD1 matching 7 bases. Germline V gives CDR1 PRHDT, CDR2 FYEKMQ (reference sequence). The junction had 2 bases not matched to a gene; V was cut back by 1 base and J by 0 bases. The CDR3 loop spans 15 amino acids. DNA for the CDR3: TGTGCCAGCAGCTTAGTCGACAGGGTGAACACTGAAGCTTTCTTT. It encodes CASSLVDRVNTEAFF. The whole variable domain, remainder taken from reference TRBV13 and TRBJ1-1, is AAGVIQSPRHLIKEKRETATLKCYPIPRHDTVYWYQQGPGQDPQFLISFYEKMQSDKGSIPDRFSAQQFSDYHSELNMSSLELGDSALYFCASSLVDRVNTEAFFGQGTRLTVV.

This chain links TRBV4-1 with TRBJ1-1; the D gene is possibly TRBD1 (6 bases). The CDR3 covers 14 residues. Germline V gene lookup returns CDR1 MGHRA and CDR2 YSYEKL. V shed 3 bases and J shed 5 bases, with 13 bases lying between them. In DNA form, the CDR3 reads TGCGCCAGCAGCCAGCCGACGGGGACAACTGAAGCTTTCTTT. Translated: CASSQPTGTTEAFF.

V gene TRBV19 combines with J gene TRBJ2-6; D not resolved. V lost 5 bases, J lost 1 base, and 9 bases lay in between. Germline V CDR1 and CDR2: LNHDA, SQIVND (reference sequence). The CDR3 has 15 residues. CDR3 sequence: CASSEQASGANVLTF. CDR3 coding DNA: TGTGCCAGTAGTGAGCAGGCTTCTGGGGCCAACGTCCTGACTTTC.

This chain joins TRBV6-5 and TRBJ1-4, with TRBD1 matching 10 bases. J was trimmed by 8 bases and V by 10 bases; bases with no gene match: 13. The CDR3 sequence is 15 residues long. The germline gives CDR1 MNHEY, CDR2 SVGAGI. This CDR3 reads CATRLGTGVWEKLFF. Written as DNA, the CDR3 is TGTGCCACCAGACTGGGGACAGGGGTTTGGGAAAAACTGTTTTTT.

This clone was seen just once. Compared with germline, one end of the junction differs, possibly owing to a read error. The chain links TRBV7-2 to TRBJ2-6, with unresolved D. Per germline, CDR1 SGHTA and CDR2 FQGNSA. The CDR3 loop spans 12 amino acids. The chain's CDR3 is CGVHSGANVLTF. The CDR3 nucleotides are TGCGGAGTCCACTCTGGGGCCAACGTCCTGACTTTC.

The chain's CDR3 is CASKEEAPPWETQYF. CDR3 bases: TGTGCCAGCAAGGAGGAGGCCCCCCCGTGGGAGACCCAGTACTTC. The V call is TRBV2, the J call TRBJ2-5, with a possible D match to TRBD2 (5 bases). Germline V gene lookup returns CDR1 SNHLY and CDR2 FYNNEI. This CDR3 has 15 residues. V lost 7 bases and J 5 bases, leaving 20 bases between the germline ends.

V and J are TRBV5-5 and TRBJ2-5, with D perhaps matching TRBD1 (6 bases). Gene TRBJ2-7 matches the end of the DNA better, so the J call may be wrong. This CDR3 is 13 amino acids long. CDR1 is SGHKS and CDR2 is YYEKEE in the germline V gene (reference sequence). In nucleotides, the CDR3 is TGTGCCAGCAGCTTTACAGGGTTCTACGAGCAGTACTTC. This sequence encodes CASSFTGFYEQYF.